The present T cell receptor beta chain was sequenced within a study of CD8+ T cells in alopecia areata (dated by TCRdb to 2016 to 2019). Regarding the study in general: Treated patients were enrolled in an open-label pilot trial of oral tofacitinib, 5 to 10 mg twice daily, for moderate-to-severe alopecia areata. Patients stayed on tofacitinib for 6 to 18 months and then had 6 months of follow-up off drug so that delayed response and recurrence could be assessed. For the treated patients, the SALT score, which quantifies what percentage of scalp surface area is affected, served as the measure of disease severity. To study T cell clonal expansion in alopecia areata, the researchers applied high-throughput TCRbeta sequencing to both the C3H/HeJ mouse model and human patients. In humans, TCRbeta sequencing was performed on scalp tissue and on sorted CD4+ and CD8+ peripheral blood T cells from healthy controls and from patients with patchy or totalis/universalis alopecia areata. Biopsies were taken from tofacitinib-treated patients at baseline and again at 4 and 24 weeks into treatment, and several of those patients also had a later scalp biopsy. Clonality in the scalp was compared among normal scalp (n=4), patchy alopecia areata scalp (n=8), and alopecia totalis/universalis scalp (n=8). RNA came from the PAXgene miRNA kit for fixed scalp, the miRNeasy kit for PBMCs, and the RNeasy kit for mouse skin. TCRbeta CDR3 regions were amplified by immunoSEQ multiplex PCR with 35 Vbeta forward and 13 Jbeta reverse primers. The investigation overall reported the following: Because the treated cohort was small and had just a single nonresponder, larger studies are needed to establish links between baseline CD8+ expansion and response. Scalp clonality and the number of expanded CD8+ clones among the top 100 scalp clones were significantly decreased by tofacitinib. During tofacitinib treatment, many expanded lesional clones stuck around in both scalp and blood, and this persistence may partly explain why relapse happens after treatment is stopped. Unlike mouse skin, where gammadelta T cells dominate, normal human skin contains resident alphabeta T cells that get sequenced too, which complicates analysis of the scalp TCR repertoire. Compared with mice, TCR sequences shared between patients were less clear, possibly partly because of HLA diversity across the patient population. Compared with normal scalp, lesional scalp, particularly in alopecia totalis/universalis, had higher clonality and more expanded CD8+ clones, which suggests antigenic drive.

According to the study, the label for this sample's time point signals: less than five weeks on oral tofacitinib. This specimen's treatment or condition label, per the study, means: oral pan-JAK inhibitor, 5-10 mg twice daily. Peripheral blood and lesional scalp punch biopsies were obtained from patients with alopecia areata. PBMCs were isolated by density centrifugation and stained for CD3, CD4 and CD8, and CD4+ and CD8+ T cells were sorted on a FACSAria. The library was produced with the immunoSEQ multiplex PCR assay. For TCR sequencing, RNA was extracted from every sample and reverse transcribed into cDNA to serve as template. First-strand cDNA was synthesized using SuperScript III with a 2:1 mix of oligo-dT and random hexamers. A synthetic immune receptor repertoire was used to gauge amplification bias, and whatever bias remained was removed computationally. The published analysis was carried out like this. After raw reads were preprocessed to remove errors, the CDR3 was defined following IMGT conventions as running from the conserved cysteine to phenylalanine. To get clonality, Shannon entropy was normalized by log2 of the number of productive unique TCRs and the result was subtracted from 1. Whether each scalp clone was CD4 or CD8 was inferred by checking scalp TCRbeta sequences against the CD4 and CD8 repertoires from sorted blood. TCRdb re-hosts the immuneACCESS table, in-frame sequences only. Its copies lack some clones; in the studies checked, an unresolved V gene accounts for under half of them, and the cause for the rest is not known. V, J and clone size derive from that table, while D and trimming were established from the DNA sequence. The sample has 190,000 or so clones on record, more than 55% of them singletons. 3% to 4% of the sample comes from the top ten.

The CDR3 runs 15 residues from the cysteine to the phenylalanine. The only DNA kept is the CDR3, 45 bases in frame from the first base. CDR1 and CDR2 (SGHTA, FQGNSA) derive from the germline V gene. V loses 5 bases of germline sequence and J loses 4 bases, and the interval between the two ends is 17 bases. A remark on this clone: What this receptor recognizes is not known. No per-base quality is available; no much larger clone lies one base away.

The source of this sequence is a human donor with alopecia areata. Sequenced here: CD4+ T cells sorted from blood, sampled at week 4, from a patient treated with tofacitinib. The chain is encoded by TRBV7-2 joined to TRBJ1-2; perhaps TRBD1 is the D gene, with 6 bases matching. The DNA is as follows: TGTGCCAGCAGCCCTAGCCCGGGAGGGGGCTATGGCTACACCTTC. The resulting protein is CASSPSPGGGYGYTF.